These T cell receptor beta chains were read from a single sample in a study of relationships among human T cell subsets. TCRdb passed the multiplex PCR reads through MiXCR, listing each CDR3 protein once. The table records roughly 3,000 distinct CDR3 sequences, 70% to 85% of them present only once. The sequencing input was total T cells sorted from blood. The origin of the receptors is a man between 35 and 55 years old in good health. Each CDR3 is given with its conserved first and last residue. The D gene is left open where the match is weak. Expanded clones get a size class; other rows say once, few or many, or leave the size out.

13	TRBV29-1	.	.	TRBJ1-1	TGCAGCGTTGTTCCGGGAGGGAACACTGAAGCTTTCTTT	CSVVPGGNTEAFF
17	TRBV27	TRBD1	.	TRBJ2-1	TGTGCCAGCAGTTTGGGTATAGCCGGACAGGGGGCAGCTAAGCAGTTCTTC	CASSLGIAGQGAAKQFF
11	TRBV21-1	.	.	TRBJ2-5	TGTGCCACTTTGGGGCAAGAGACCCAGTACTTC	CATLGQETQYF
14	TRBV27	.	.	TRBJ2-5	TGTGCCAGCAGATCAGCAGAGGGGTGGGAGACCCAGTACTTC	CASRSAEGWETQYF
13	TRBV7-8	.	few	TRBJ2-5	TGTGCCAGCAGCGCACAGGGTCCCGAGACCCAGTACTTC	CASSAQGPETQYF
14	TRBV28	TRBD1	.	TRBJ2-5	TGTGCCAGCAGTTTGGGACAGTACCAAGAGACCCAGTACTTC	CASSLGQYQETQYF
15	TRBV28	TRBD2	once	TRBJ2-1	TGTGCCAGCAGTTCTAGCGGGAGGGCCGGCAATGAGCAGTTCTTC	CASSSSGRAGNEQFF
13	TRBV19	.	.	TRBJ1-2	TGTGCCAGTAGTATGAACAGGAACTATGGCTACACCTTC	CASSMNRNYGYTF
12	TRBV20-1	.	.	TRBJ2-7	TGCAGTGCTAGGGACAGATTCTACGAGCAGTACTTC	CSARDRFYEQYF
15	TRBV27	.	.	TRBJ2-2	TGTGCCAGCAGTTTATCGTTGGGGGGCGGCGGGGAGCTGTTTTTT	CASSLSLGGGGELFF
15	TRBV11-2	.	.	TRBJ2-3	TGTGCCTGCAGCCCCGCTAACCTCCAGACTGCAATTCAGTATTTT	CACSPANLQTAIQYF
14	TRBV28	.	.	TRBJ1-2	TGTGCCAGCAGTACAGCCTACGTTGGGCATGGCTACACCTTC	CASSTAYVGHGYTF
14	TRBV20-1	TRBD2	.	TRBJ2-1	TGCAGTGCTAGAGTAGCGGGGGGTAGGGATGAGCAGTTCTTC	CSARVAGGRDEQFF
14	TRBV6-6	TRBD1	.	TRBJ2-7	TGTGCCAGCAGTTACACGGGACAGTTAGGCGAGCAGTACTTC	CASSYTGQLGEQYF
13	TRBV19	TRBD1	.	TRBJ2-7	TGTGCCAGTAGCCCACAGGGGGTCTACGAGCAGTACTTC	CASSPQGVYEQYF
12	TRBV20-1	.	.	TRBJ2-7	TGCAGTGCGAACACTAGGAGCTACGAGCAGTACTTC	CSANTRSYEQYF
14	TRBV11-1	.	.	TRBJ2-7	TGTGCCAGCAGCTTAGTAGCCCTGGGGCACGAGCAGTACTTC	CASSLVALGHEQYF
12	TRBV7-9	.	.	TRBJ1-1	TGTGCCAGTCCCCCGGCGGACACTGAAGCTTTCTTT	CASPPADTEAFF
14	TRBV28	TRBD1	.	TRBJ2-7	TGTGCCAGCAGTCTACTAGGGACAGGGAGGGAGCAGTACTTC	CASSLLGTGREQYF
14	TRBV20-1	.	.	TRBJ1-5	TGCAGTGCTAGAGATGACGAGGGAGGACAGCCCCAGCATTTT	CSARDDEGGQPQHF
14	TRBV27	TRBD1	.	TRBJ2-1	TGTGCCAGCAGTCCAAGGACAGGAATGAATGAGCAGTTCTTC	CASSPRTGMNEQFF
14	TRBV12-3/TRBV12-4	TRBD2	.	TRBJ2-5	TGTGCCAGCAGCGTAGCGGGGTCGAGGGAGACCCAGTACTTC	CASSVAGSRETQYF
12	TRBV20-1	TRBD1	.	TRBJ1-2	TGCAGTGCTAGTACGGCAGGGGGTGGCTACACCTTC	CSASTAGGGYTF
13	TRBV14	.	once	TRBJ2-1	TGTGCCAGCAGCACTCGGCAGGGAGCTGAGCAGTTCTTC	CASSTRQGAEQFF
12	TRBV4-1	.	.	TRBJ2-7	TGCGCCAGCAGCCAAGAGAGCTACGAGCAGTACTTC	CASSQESYEQYF
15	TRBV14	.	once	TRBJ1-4	TGTGCCAGCAGCCAAGCGAGAGGGGCAACCCGAAAACTGTTTTTT	CASSQARGATRKLFF
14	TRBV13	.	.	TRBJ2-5	TGTGCCAGCAGCTTAGCCGCCAGGGAGGAGACCCAGTACTTC	CASSLAAREETQYF
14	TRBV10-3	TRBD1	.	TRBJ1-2	TGTGCCATCAGTGACTCGATGACAGGGGGCGGCTACACCTTC	CAISDSMTGGGYTF
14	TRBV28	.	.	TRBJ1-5	TGTGCCAGCAGTACTAACGGTCCCAATCAGCCCCAGCATTTT	CASSTNGPNQPQHF
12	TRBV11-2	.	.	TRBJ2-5	TGTGCCAGCAGCTCCTCCGGAGAGACCCAGTACTTC	CASSSSGETQYF
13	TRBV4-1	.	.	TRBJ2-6	TGCGCCAGCAGCCCCGCCGGGGCCAACGTCCTGACTTTC	CASSPAGANVLTF
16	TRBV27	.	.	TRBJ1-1	TGTGCCAGCAGTCGTTCCGGGGGCGGTGTTAAGGCTGAAGCTTTCTTT	CASSRSGGGVKAEAFF
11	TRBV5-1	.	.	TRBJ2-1	TGCGCCAGCAGCTTGTCGGGTGAGCAGTTCTTC	CASSLSGEQFF
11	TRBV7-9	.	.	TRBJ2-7	TGTGCCACGACGACGCGCGATCAGCAGTACTTC	CATTTRDQQYF
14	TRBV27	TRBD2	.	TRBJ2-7	TGTGCCAGCAGTAATAGCGGGAGGGCTTGGGAGCAGTACTTC	CASSNSGRAWEQYF
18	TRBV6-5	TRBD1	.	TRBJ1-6	TGTGCCAGCAGTTACCGGGCAGGGACAGCGTCCTATAATTCACCCCTCCACTTT	CASSYRAGTASYNSPLHF
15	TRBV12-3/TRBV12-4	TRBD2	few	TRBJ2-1	TGTGCCAGCAGTTTAGGTGGGAGGGCCGCGGATGAGCAGTTCTTC	CASSLGGRAADEQFF
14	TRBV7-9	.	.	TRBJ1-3	TGTGCCAGCAGCCCCGACAGCTCTGGAAACACCATATATTTT	CASSPDSSGNTIYF
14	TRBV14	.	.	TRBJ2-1	TGTGCCAGCAGCCAAGATTGGCTCCTCAATGAGCAGTTCTTC	CASSQDWLLNEQFF
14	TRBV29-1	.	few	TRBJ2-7	TGCAGCGCCACGAGGGGTGCAGCCCTCTACGAGCAGTACTTC	CSATRGAALYEQYF
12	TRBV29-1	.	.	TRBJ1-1	TGCAGCGTTAATCAGGGGAACACTGAAGCTTTCTTT	CSVNQGNTEAFF
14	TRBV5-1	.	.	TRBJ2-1	TGCGCCAGCAGCTTAGAATTCTCCTACAATGAGCAGTTCTTC	CASSLEFSYNEQFF
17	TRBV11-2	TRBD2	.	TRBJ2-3	TGTGCCAGCAGCTCCCGACTAGCGGGGGGCAGCACAGATACGCAGTATTTT	CASSSRLAGGSTDTQYF
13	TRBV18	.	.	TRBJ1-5	TGTGCCAGCTCAGAAGGGCGAGGCCAGCCCCAGCATTTT	CASSEGRGQPQHF
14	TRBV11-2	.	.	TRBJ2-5	TGTGCCAGCAGCTTTTATCAGGCCGGCGAGACCCAGTACTTC	CASSFYQAGETQYF
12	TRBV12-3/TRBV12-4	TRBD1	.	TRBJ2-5	TGTGCCAGCAGCAGACAGGGAGAGACCCAGTACTTC	CASSRQGETQYF
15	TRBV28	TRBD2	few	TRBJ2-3	TGTGCCAGCAGTTTCGCGGGAGTGGGGGCAGATACGCAGTATTTT	CASSFAGVGADTQYF
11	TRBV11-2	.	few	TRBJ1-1	TGTGCCAGCAGCTTCAGGGGTGGGACTTTCTTT	CASSFRGGTFF
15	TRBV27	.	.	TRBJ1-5	TGTGCCAGCAGTTTAAGGGTCTCCCCCGGGAAGCCCCAGCATTTT	CASSLRVSPGKPQHF